This T cell receptor beta chain emerged from a study of CDR3 diversity in severe acne. TCRdb used MiXCR to reprocess the PCR reads, holding one entry per CDR3 protein. The sample lists more than 80,000 distinct CDR3 sequences, approximately 49% occurring once. This CDR3 has 15 residues. Germline CDR1 reads PRHDT; CDR2 reads FYEKMQ (reference sequence). V lost 5 bases, J lost 0 bases, and 5 bases stayed unmatched. The specimen was blood. This rearrangement joins TRBV13 to TRBJ2-3; 7 bases match TRBD1. This sequence originates from a male donor with severe acne vulgaris. The CDR3 here is CASSTWTGSTDTQYF. CDR3 nucleotides: TGTGCCAGCAGCACCTGGACAGGTAGCACAGATACGCAGTATTTT.